This T cell receptor (beta chain) is drawn from a study of blood T cell repertoires in COVID-19 (TCRdb year 2020). Concerning the study at large: Samples from collaborators originated in the United States, Italy and Spain and spanned both the acute and convalescent phases of COVID-19. The prospective study material was composed of cDNA or gDNA derived from T cells, B-cell-depleted T cells, or PBMCs. Subjects who had been exposed to COVID-19, were actively infected with it, or had recovered from it provided the deeply sampled blood TCRbeta repertoires that made up the dataset. The repertoires were released in a freely available public database intended as a resource for research on the immune response to SARS-CoV-2. Samples came from the ongoing ImmuneRACE study (first 160 participants) plus 1,254 subjects from 6 global collaborators. Where available, HLA class I and class II types were taken from metadata supplied by the sample provider and were not determined by assay-based typing. The sample metadata nearly always contained a de-identified subject ID, COVID-19 status, age in years and sex.

Points the paper makes about the study in general: The amount of clinical and demographic metadata varied by source and participant and was provided uncurated.

Comment on this clone: No antigen is known for it. Base qualities are not at hand, and no much larger clone is one base apart.

The CDR3 runs 13 residues from the cysteine to the phenylalanine. Only the CDR3 portion is preserved as DNA: 39 bases, with reading frame beginning at the first base. V is cut by 2 bases and J by 6 bases, and the space between the germline ends is 10 bases. From the germline V gene, CDR1 is MDHEN and CDR2 is SYDVKM. TCRbeta CDR3 regions were amplified from genomic DNA using the immunoSEQ Assay, a bias-controlled multiplex PCR. As for the authors' bioinformatics: Within the assay, amplification of reference gene primers was used to estimate how many nucleated cells each sample contained. To quantify the absolute abundance of each unique TCRbeta CDR3 rearrangement, sequence reads were collapsed and filtered. For each sample, productive Simpson clonality was calculated by taking the square root of Simpson's diversity index across productive rearrangements. TCRdb provides this immuneACCESS table in a form limited to in-frame rearrangements. Some clones are lacking; in checked studies, under half of them reflect an unresolved V gene, and why the rest are absent is not known. Clone size and the V and J calls come from that table; the DNA yielded D and trimming. Across this sample there are more than 45,000 clones, with about four fifths seen only once. The top ten clones comprise around 5% of the sample.

Each collaborating institution followed its own protocols to collect whole blood in K2EDTA tubes. For TCRbeta analysis, collaborators shipped samples as frozen whole blood, isolated PBMCs, or DNA extracted from either of those sample types. Material: peripheral blood. The sequence came from a human donor in a cohort sampled during active COVID-19. The V and J genes are TRBV28 and TRBJ1-2; no D gene call is confident. The sequenced DNA is TGTGCCAGCAGTTTACTTCCGGGAAATGGCTACACCTTC. This codes for CASSLLPGNGYTF.